A selection of T cell receptor beta chains follows, all from one sample in a study. MiXCR, applied by TCRdb to the 5' RACE reads, yields one record per CDR3 protein. The sample includes some 8,200 distinct CDR3 sequences, about a third of them seen just once. The sample taken for sequencing was tumor-infiltrating memory CD4+ T cells sorted from the breast tumor. The source of these receptors is a female donor with breast cancer. Both conserved end residues are part of each CDR3. A D gene is named only where the DNA matches it firmly. Clone size, where shown, is once, few, many, or a class for clones that have expanded.

size: NA; V: TRBV18; D: TRBD2; J: TRBJ2-3; CDR3: CASSPERGTDTQYF; DNA: TGTGCCAGCTCACCAGAGCGGGGGACAGATACGCAGTATTTT
size: many; V: TRBV4-1; D: NA; J: TRBJ2-7; CDR3: CASSPDSRGFSYEQYF; DNA: TGCGCCAGCAGCCCCGACAGTCGCGGCTTCTCCTACGAGCAGTACTTC
size: many; V: TRBV30; D: TRBD1; J: TRBJ1-2; CDR3: CALKTGGDYGYTF; DNA: TGTGCCTTGAAGACAGGGGGAGACTATGGCTACACCTTC
size: NA; V: TRBV6-2/TRBV6-3; D: TRBD1; J: TRBJ2-7; CDR3: CASRTTTGDSYEQYF; DNA: TGTGCCAGCAGGACAACGACAGGGGACAGCTACGAGCAGTACTTC
size: few; V: TRBV19; D: TRBD1; J: TRBJ2-3; CDR3: CASSISRTGDTQYF; DNA: TGTGCCAGTAGTATCTCCAGGACAGGGGATACGCAGTATTTT
size: medium-sized; V: TRBV12-3/TRBV12-4; D: NA; J: TRBJ2-3; CDR3: CASSFGENLYSTDTQYF; DNA: TGTGCCAGCAGTTTCGGCGAAAACTTGTATAGCACAGATACGCAGTATTTT
size: medium-sized; V: TRBV5-1; D: TRBD2; J: TRBJ2-7; CDR3: CASSLAPAGAYEQYF; DNA: TGCGCCAGCAGCTTGGCCCCGGCGGGAGCCTACGAGCAGTACTTC
size: NA; V: TRBV20-1; D: NA; J: TRBJ2-1; CDR3: CSARPRVSGNEQFF; DNA: TGCAGTGCTAGACCGAGGGTTTCGGGGAATGAGCAGTTCTTC
size: NA; V: TRBV20-1; D: NA; J: TRBJ2-7; CDR3: CSARDTGQGPPIEQYF; DNA: TGCAGTGCTAGAGATACTGGCCAGGGACCCCCTATCGAGCAGTACTTC
size: many; V: TRBV12-3/TRBV12-4; D: TRBD1; J: TRBJ2-1; CDR3: CASSPLRTIGQGDRNEQFF; DNA: TGTGCCAGCAGTCCCCTACGTACAATAGGACAGGGGGACCGAAATGAGCAGTTCTTC
size: NA; V: TRBV12-3/TRBV12-4; D: TRBD2; J: TRBJ2-1; CDR3: CASSSQGLAGVYNEQFF; DNA: TGTGCCAGCAGTTCCCAGGGACTAGCGGGGGTCTACAATGAGCAGTTCTTC
size: few; V: TRBV9; D: NA; J: TRBJ2-1; CDR3: CASSGTGPNEQFF; DNA: TGTGCCAGCAGCGGAACAGGCCCCAATGAGCAGTTCTTC
size: NA; V: TRBV6-1; D: NA; J: TRBJ1-5; CDR3: CASGELGTKPQHF; DNA: TGTGCCAGCGGTGAACTAGGGACCAAGCCCCAGCATTTT
size: NA; V: TRBV28; D: NA; J: TRBJ1-1; CDR3: CASYDSGSRNTEAFF; DNA: TGTGCCAGCTACGACTCGGGCAGTAGGAACACTGAAGCTTTCTTT
size: NA; V: TRBV6-1; D: TRBD2; J: TRBJ2-1; CDR3: CASSIAGIYNEQFF; DNA: TGTGCCAGCAGTATAGCGGGGATCTACAATGAGCAGTTCTTC
size: many; V: TRBV20-1; D: NA; J: TRBJ1-4; CDR3: CSAKRVTNEKLFF; DNA: TGCAGTGCTAAAAGAGTAACTAATGAAAAACTGTTTTTT
size: NA; V: TRBV28; D: NA; J: TRBJ2-1; CDR3: CASTPGLRRGPYNEQFF; DNA: TGTGCCAGCACTCCTGGGCTCCGGAGGGGCCCGTACAATGAGCAGTTCTTC
size: once; V: TRBV6-1; D: NA; J: TRBJ1-5; CDR3: CASSDYRVQPQHF; DNA: TGTGCCAGCAGTGATTACAGGGTTCAGCCCCAGCATTTT
size: many; V: TRBV5-1; D: TRBD1; J: TRBJ1-2; CDR3: CASSFDREPWGYTF; DNA: TGCGCCAGCAGCTTCGACAGGGAACCCTGGGGCTACACCTTC
size: NA; V: TRBV6-6; D: NA; J: TRBJ1-6; CDR3: CASTPRGPNSPLHF; DNA: TGTGCCAGCACTCCTCGGGGGCCTAATTCACCCCTCCACTTT
size: NA; V: TRBV11-2; D: NA; J: TRBJ1-1; CDR3: CASSTHGRTEAFF; DNA: TGTGCCAGCAGCACCCACGGGAGGACTGAAGCTTTCTTT
size: NA; V: TRBV27; D: NA; J: TRBJ2-1; CDR3: CASSSAGPQDEQFF; DNA: TGTGCCAGCAGTTCGGCGGGACCTCAGGATGAGCAGTTCTTC
size: NA; V: TRBV12-3/TRBV12-4; D: NA; J: TRBJ2-1; CDR3: CASSLVPGVLNNEQFF; DNA: TGTGCCAGCAGTTTAGTCCCAGGGGTCTTGAACAACGAGCAGTTCTTC
size: many; V: TRBV3-1; D: TRBD2; J: TRBJ2-2; CDR3: CASSQGGEGTGELFF; DNA: TGTGCCAGCAGCCAAGGTGGGGAGGGCACCGGGGAGCTGTTTTTT
size: medium-sized; V: TRBV5-1; D: NA; J: TRBJ1-1; CDR3: CASSLGRRGSGTEAFF; DNA: TGCGCCAGCAGCTTGGGCCGGCGGGGGAGTGGGACTGAAGCTTTCTTT
size: many; V: TRBV30; D: NA; J: TRBJ1-2; CDR3: CAWSPSDLRGYTF; DNA: TGTGCCTGGAGCCCCTCGGATCTTAGGGGCTACACCTTC
size: medium-sized; V: TRBV5-1; D: NA; J: TRBJ2-7; CDR3: CASSLAPRGRASSYEQYF; DNA: TGCGCCAGCAGCTTGGCTCCGAGGGGTAGAGCAAGCTCCTACGAGCAGTACTTC
size: large; V: TRBV6-1; D: NA; J: TRBJ1-4; CDR3: CASIKGSEGNEKLFF; DNA: TGTGCCAGCATCAAAGGGTCAGAAGGGAATGAAAAACTGTTTTTT
size: few; V: TRBV20-1; D: NA; J: TRBJ2-3; CDR3: CSFHNGQRSDTQYF; DNA: TGCAGTTTCCACAACGGCCAGCGCTCAGATACGCAGTATTTT
size: NA; V: TRBV2; D: NA; J: TRBJ2-7; CDR3: CASSPTGTYEQYF; DNA: TGTGCCAGCAGTCCGACAGGCACCTACGAGCAGTACTTC
size: NA; V: TRBV30; D: NA; J: TRBJ2-1; CDR3: CAWSVYGSSYNEQFF; DNA: TGTGCCTGGAGTGTATACGGGAGCTCCTACAATGAGCAGTTCTTC
size: NA; V: TRBV6-5; D: NA; J: TRBJ2-1; CDR3: CASSPRGRADEQFF; DNA: TGTGCCAGCAGTCCCCGGGGTCGGGCCGATGAGCAGTTCTTC
size: NA; V: TRBV5-1; D: TRBD1; J: TRBJ1-5; CDR3: CASQKLDPGQKTRSSNQPQHF; DNA: TGCGCCAGCCAAAAACTGGACCCGGGACAGAAAACGAGATCTAGCAATCAGCCCCAGCATTTT
size: medium-sized; V: TRBV6-5; D: TRBD1; J: TRBJ1-1; CDR3: CASSQSGGRTEAFF; DNA: TGTGCCAGCAGCCAGTCAGGGGGAAGGACTGAAGCTTTCTTT
size: NA; V: TRBV24-1; D: NA; J: TRBJ2-1; CDR3: CATSDLGHDINEQFF; DNA: TGTGCCACCAGTGATTTAGGCCACGACATCAATGAGCAGTTCTTC
size: NA; V: TRBV5-1; D: TRBD1; J: TRBJ2-3; CDR3: CASTDRILSTDTQYF; DNA: TGCGCCAGCACGGACAGGATTCTTAGCACAGATACGCAGTATTTT
size: NA; V: TRBV20-1; D: NA; J: TRBJ2-1; CDR3: CSAYVRVRANEQFF; DNA: TGCAGTGCTTATGTCCGGGTTCGGGCCAATGAGCAGTTCTTC
size: large; V: TRBV4-3; D: TRBD1; J: TRBJ1-1; CDR3: CASSQGTGRSTEAFF; DNA: TGCGCCAGCAGCCAAGGGACAGGGAGGTCGACTGAAGCTTTCTTT
size: few; V: TRBV6-4; D: TRBD2; J: TRBJ2-1; CDR3: CASSQTGTSAYNEQFF; DNA: TGTGCCAGCAGTCAAACCGGGACTAGCGCCTACAATGAGCAGTTCTTC
size: many; V: TRBV20-1; D: TRBD1; J: TRBJ2-1; CDR3: CSAVFPGTGVGEQFF; DNA: TGCAGTGCTGTATTTCCCGGGACAGGGGTGGGTGAGCAGTTCTTC
size: NA; V: TRBV18; D: NA; J: TRBJ1-1; CDR3: CASSPDGLNTEAFF; DNA: TGTGCCAGCTCACCGGACGGACTGAACACTGAAGCTTTCTTT
size: NA; V: TRBV3-1; D: NA; J: TRBJ1-1; CDR3: CASSHTNRVRTEAFF; DNA: TGTGCCAGCAGCCATACGAACAGGGTTCGGACTGAAGCTTTCTTT
size: medium-sized; V: TRBV5-4; D: TRBD1; J: TRBJ1-6; CDR3: CASSGAGGGRNSPLHF; DNA: TGTGCCAGCAGCGGCGCAGGGGGAGGGCGTAATTCACCCCTCCACTTT
size: NA; V: TRBV7-3; D: NA; J: TRBJ2-2; CDR3: CASSLLGELFF; DNA: TGTGCCAGCAGCTTACTAGGGGAGCTGTTTTTT
size: many; V: TRBV7-2; D: TRBD1; J: TRBJ2-5; CDR3: CASSAPDRAQETQYF; DNA: TGTGCCAGCAGCGCACCAGACAGGGCACAAGAGACCCAGTACTTC
size: many; V: TRBV5-6; D: NA; J: TRBJ1-3; CDR3: CASGTDFSGNTIYF; DNA: TGTGCCAGCGGCACAGACTTCTCTGGAAACACCATATATTTT
size: NA; V: TRBV5-1; D: TRBD1; J: TRBJ1-4; CDR3: CASNPTGRNEKLFF; DNA: TGCGCCAGCAACCCGACAGGGCGAAATGAAAAACTGTTTTTT
size: NA; V: TRBV24-1; D: TRBD2; J: TRBJ2-4; CDR3: CATSVGTSGKNIQYF; DNA: TGTGCCACCAGTGTTGGGACTAGCGGAAAAAACATTCAGTACTTC